Below are 12 T cell receptor beta chains sequenced from a single sample in a study of identical twins. TCRdb re-called the 5' RACE reads through MiXCR, storing one row per CDR3 protein. Seen here are hundreds of thousands of distinct CDR3 sequences, around 6% observed once, and the top ten hold 1.5% to 2%. The sequencing sample was made of naive T cells sorted from blood. Receptor source: a man aged 18 to 35 in good health.

This clonotype was detected a few times. The CDR3 region has the DNA TGTGCCAGCAGCCAAGTCCGCGGGTGGGAGCAGTTCTTC. Its protein is CASSQVRGWEQFF. The V call is TRBV14, the J call TRBJ2-1; weak D call: TRBD2 (5 bases). The CDR3 length is 13 residues. Germline V gene lookup returns CDR1 SGHDN and CDR2 FVKESK. Trimming pared 1 base from V and 10 bases from J, leaving 11 bases between.

This clonotype was picked up many times. The CDR3 nucleotides are TGTGCCAGCAGTGCCGGACTAGCGGACTACGAGCAGTACTTC. Protein: CASSAGLADYEQYF. V is TRBV25-1 and J is TRBJ2-7; TRBD2 matches at 10 bases. The germline V gene has CDR1 MGHDK and CDR2 SYGVNS. V dropped 4 bases and J dropped 3; count of bases not matched to a gene: 3. The CDR3 is 14 amino acids.

This clonotype was recorded a few times. The chain uses TRBV6-1 and TRBJ2-2; D gene ambiguous. This CDR3 has 13 amino acids. Trimming pared 4 bases from V and 6 bases from J, leaving 9 bases between. Germline V gene sequence: CDR1 MNHNS, CDR2 SASEGT. CDR3 sequence reads: CASSATPAGELFF. DNA of the CDR3: TGTGCCAGCAGTGCTACTCCGGCCGGGGAGCTGTTTTTT.

The sample holds many counts of this clonotype. This chain connects TRBV29-1 to TRBJ2-3; 8 nucleotides line up with TRBD2. CDR1 and CDR2 (germline): SQVTM, ANQGSEA. This CDR3 contains 13 residues. The junction had 7 bases not matched to a gene; V was cut back by 7 bases and J by 4 bases. CDR3 DNA sequence: TGCAGCGAGGCAGCGGGAGTTCCAGATACGCAGTATTTT. It yields the protein CSEAAGVPDTQYF.

The rearrangement links TRBV7-2 to TRBJ2-7; 7 bases map to TRBD2. CDR3 length: 15 amino acids. CDR1 SGHTA and CDR2 FQGNSA come from the germline V gene. V was pared by 5 bases and J by 4 bases, with 11 bases of the junction left unmatched. Here the CDR3 reads CASSQLDGRLYEQYF. The CDR3 bases are TGTGCCAGCAGCCAACTGGACGGGAGGCTATACGAGCAGTACTTC.

The chain recombines TRBV12-3 or TRBV12-4 with TRBJ2-7; D is unclear. The V and J ends lost 6 bases and 1 base respectively, with 13 bases between them. The CDR3 totals 14 residues. DNA for the CDR3: TGTGCCAGCAGCCCGCGGTCCCCATCCTACGAGCAGTACTTC. Protein product: CASSPRSPSYEQYF.

At least ten counts were recorded for this clonotype. In DNA, the CDR3 is TGCAGCGTGGAGGTAGGACCCTACGAGCAGTACTTC. Translated: CSVEVGPYEQYF. The J gene is TRBJ2-7, the V gene TRBV29-1, with TRBD2 as a possible D gene (5 bases). CDR1 is SQVTM, CDR2 ANQGSEA, per germline. The CDR3 sequence is 12 residues long. Trimming stripped 6 bases from V and 2 bases from J, with 11 bases between.

In this sample, this clonotype turned up a few times. V is TRBV18 and J is TRBJ2-7; D is unresolved. Germline assignment: CDR1 KGHSH and CDR2 LQKENI. Trimming took 3 bases from V and 6 from J, leaving 9 bases between them. The CDR3 contains 12 residues. The CDR3 DNA reads as TGTGCCAGCTCACCCCCGACTCGCGAGCAGTACTTC. As protein: CASSPPTREQYF.

This clonotype was counted a few times. The chain combines TRBV21-1 with TRBJ2-5. TRBV21-1 is a pseudogene locus. The length of the CDR3 is 12 residues. The CDR3 is CASGSRKETQYF. CDR3 DNA sequence: TGTGCCAGCGGTTCTAGGAAAGAGACCCAGTACTTC.

This clonotype has at least ten counts. The chain is built from TRBV14 and TRBJ2-1, with 9 bases aligning to TRBD2. Per the germline V gene, CDR1 is SGHDN and CDR2 is FVKESK. The CDR3 extends over 19 amino acids. V dropped 0 bases and J dropped 5; count of bases not matched to a gene: 14. CDR3 loop: CASSQEPAFRLAVNNEQFF. In DNA form, the CDR3 reads TGTGCCAGCAGCCAAGAACCGGCATTCCGACTAGCGGTTAACAATGAGCAGTTCTTC.

This chain uses TRBV20-1 with TRBJ2-3; 9 bases align to TRBD2. CDR3 length: 16 amino acids. Per the germline V gene, CDR1 is DFQATT and CDR2 is SNEGSKA (reference sequence). V lost 5 bases, J lost 4 bases, and 13 bases stayed unmatched. CDR3 DNA: TGCAGTGCTTGGGGACTAGGCGGGAGGGGAGCAGATACGCAGTATTTT. Translated, it gives CSAWGLGGRGADTQYF.

At least ten counts were recorded for this clonotype. This chain links TRBV7-9 with TRBJ2-1, with a possible D match to TRBD1 (5 bases). This CDR3 spans 14 amino acids. V lost 1 base and J lost 6, with 10 bases in between. The V gene's germline CDR1 is SEHNR and CDR2 FQNEAQ (reference sequence). CDR3 sequence (DNA): TGTGCCAGCAGCTTAGGACAGTCTTTCAATGAGCAGTTCTTC. The encoded protein is CASSLGQSFNEQFF.